One and the same sample provided the 26 T cell receptor beta chains below, sequenced in a study of blood T cell repertoires in COVID-19. TCRdb's copy holds only in-frame clones and misses some; the assay was immunoSEQ multiplex PCR. The sample records around 290,000 clones, around 89% being singletons. The sample taken for sequencing was PBMCs or T cells enriched from blood (not recorded which). The receptor set was obtained from a woman aged 60-75 years in a cohort exposed to, infected with or recovered from COVID-19 (not recorded which).

This chain joins TRBV3-1 (or the pseudogene TRBV3-2) and TRBJ1-4; the D gene is possibly TRBD1 (5 bases). The germline V gene has CDR1 LGHDT and CDR2 YNNKEL (reference sequence). This CDR3 region has 14 residues. Deletions cut 1 base from V and 8 bases from J, with 11 bases between. The CDR3 loop is CASSQVPGEEKLFF. CDR3 in DNA: TGTGCCAGCAGCCAAGTCCCGGGGGAAGAAAAACTGTTTTTT.

This chain links TRBV6-5 with TRBJ1-5; the D gene is possibly TRBD1 (6 bases). This CDR3 contains 14 residues. V was trimmed by 7 bases and J by 3 bases, leaving 13 bases between them. From germline, CDR1 is MNHEY and CDR2 SVGAGI. The CDR3 sequence is CASTRQGINQPQHF. CDR3 nucleotides: TGTGCCAGCACGAGGCAGGGGATCAATCAGCCCCAGCATTTT.

This rearrangement joins TRBV7-9 to TRBJ1-1; D is ambiguous. In germline, CDR1 is SEHNR, CDR2 FQNEAQ (reference sequence). The germline V and J ends were trimmed by 1 base and 1 base, with 10 bases remaining between them. The CDR3 totals 15 residues. The CDR3 is CASSLGSRGNTEAFF. Here the CDR3 DNA reads TGTGCCAGCAGCTTAGGGTCTAGAGGGAACACTGAAGCTTTCTTT.

This clone has just one count. V is TRBV11-2 and J is TRBJ2-5; unclear D gene. With 5 bases removed from V and 1 base from J, the gap between germline ends came to 8 bases. Germline-derived CDR1 and CDR2 are SGHAT and FQNNGV. The CDR3 is 13 residues long. CDR3 in amino acids: CASSHNSQETQYF. DNA for the CDR3: TGTGCCAGCAGCCATAACTCCCAAGAGACCCAGTACTTC.

The chain combines TRBV30 with TRBJ1-3, with 7 positions matching TRBD1. J lost 0 bases, V lost 1 base, and 6 bases had no gene match. Germline CDR1 GTSNPN, CDR2 SVGIG (reference sequence). CDR3 length: 16 residues. The CDR3 spells CAWSAGGVFSGNTIYF. In DNA form, the CDR3 reads TGTGCCTGGAGTGCAGGGGGTGTGTTCTCTGGAAACACCATATATTTT. The complete variable domain, with remaining parts taken from reference TRBV30 and TRBJ1-3, reads SQTIHQWPATLVQPVGSPLSLECTVEGTSNPNLYWYRQAAGRGLQLLFYSVGIGQISSEVPQNLSASRPQDRQFILSSKKLLLSDSGFYLCAWSAGGVFSGNTIYFGEGSWLTVV.

V gene TRBV28 combines with J gene TRBJ1-1; no clear D. The CDR3 is 11 residues long. V lost 3 bases to trimming and J lost 9 bases, with 8 bases between them. In germline, CDR1 is MDHEN, CDR2 SYDVKM. This CDR3 reads CASSFPSKAFF. CDR3 coding DNA: TGTGCCAGCAGTTTCCCATCTAAAGCTTTCTTT.

The V and J genes are TRBV7-2 and TRBJ2-1; D not resolved. The germline V gene has CDR1 SGHTA and CDR2 FQGNSA. The CDR3 consists of 14 residues. V was cut by 4 bases and J by 4 bases, with 11 bases left in between. The CDR3 DNA reads TGTGCCAGCAGCTCTTCGAGGATGTACAATGAGCAGTTCTTC. Translated, it gives CASSSSRMYNEQFF.

This sequence joins TRBV5-1 and TRBJ2-1; D perhaps matches TRBD2 (6 bases). Trimming stripped 0 bases from V and 8 bases from J, with 15 bases between. CDR1 SGHRS and CDR2 YFSETQ come from the germline V gene. The CDR3 extends over 15 amino acids. CDR3 residues: CASSLAASVYDEQFF. CDR3 sequence (DNA): TGCGCCAGCAGCTTGGCGGCTAGCGTCTATGATGAGCAGTTCTTC.

This clone occurred once. This chain's CDR3 is CASSLALGNQPQHF. CDR3 nucleotides: TGTGCCAGCAGCTTAGCGCTCGGGAATCAGCCCCAGCATTTT. The V gene is TRBV7-6, the J gene TRBJ1-5, with D hard to call. Germline CDR1 reads SGHVS; CDR2 reads FNYEAQ. V gave up 0 bases and J gave up 4 bases, with 7 bases separating them. This CDR3 has 14 residues.

The V and J genes are TRBV11-2 and TRBJ1-6; D is unresolved. The germline CDR1 and CDR2 sequences are SGHAT and FQNNGV. The V and J ends lost 0 bases and 9 bases respectively, with 6 bases between them. CDR3 length: 13 residues. In DNA form, the CDR3 reads TGTGCCAGCAGCTTAGATTTAGTTTCACCCCTCCACTTT. It codes for CASSLDLVSPLHF.

The genes are TRBV7-9 and TRBJ2-5; the D gene is possibly TRBD1 (6 bases). With 5 bases removed from V and 14 bases from J, the gap between germline ends came to 15 bases. Germline V gene data show CDR1 as SEHNR and CDR2 as FQNEAQ (reference sequence). The CDR3 has 11 amino acids. CDR3 coding DNA: TGTGCCAGCAGCCCTACAGGGACCCTTTACTTC. Translating gives CASSPTGTLYF.

The chain has TRBV5-6 and TRBJ1-1; 7 positions agree with TRBD1. CDR3 length: 13 residues. V trimming: 5 bases; J trimming: 3 bases; junction bases outside the gene matches: 4. Germline lookup yields CDR1 SGHDT and CDR2 YYEEEE. The CDR3 coding sequence is TGTGCCAGCAGTGGGACAGCCGACACTGAAGCTTTCTTT. Translated, it gives CASSGTADTEAFF.

V usage is TRBV11-2 and J usage is TRBJ2-5; 10 nucleotides align to TRBD1. This CDR3 contains 17 residues. The germline V gene encodes CDR1 SGHAT and CDR2 FQNNGV. V dropped 3 bases and J dropped 3; count of bases not matched to a gene: 10. The CDR3 nucleotides are TGTGCCAGCAGCTTGCTGACAGGGGGCGTAAAAAAAGAGACCCAGTACTTC. Protein product: CASSLLTGGVKKETQYF.

The rearrangement links TRBV2 to TRBJ2-7, with a tentative D call TRBD1 (6 bases). The germline CDR1 and CDR2 sequences are SNHLY and FYNNEI. This CDR3 has 14 residues. V was shortened by 7 bases and J by 0 bases, with 13 bases between the two germline ends. DNA for the CDR3: TGTGCCAGCAAAAACCGGGGACACTCCTACGAGCAGTACTTC. Residues: CASKNRGHSYEQYF.

The rearrangement uses TRBV11-2 and TRBJ2-1, with D perhaps matching TRBD2 (6 bases). Trimming shortened V by 4 bases and J by 2 bases, and 18 bases separated the two germline ends. Germline CDR1 reads SGHAT; CDR2 reads FQNNGV. This CDR3 comprises 17 residues. The CDR3, as DNA: TGTGCCAGCAGCTCGCACTCCTTGGCGGGAACCTACAATGAGCAGTTCTTC. It yields the protein CASSSHSLAGTYNEQFF.

The V and J genes are TRBV4-2 and TRBJ1-2, with D unclear. V lost 1 base, J lost 1 base, and 7 bases lay in between. There are 14 residues in the CDR3. Germline V lookup: CDR1 LGHNA, CDR2 YNFKEQ. The CDR3 nucleotides are TGTGCCAGCAGCCAAGGCCGAGATAACTATGGCTACACCTTC. Translated: CASSQGRDNYGYTF.

The V and J genes are TRBV7-8 and TRBJ1-2; a possible D gene is TRBD1 (5 bases). Germline loops: CDR1 SGHVS, CDR2 FQNEAQ. Trimming cost V 2 bases and J 2 bases, with 9 bases left between them. The CDR3 runs to 14 residues. CDR3 in DNA: TGTGCCAGCAGCTTATTACAGGCGAACTATGGCTACACCTTC. It encodes CASSLLQANYGYTF.

The V gene is TRBV27, the J gene TRBJ2-7, with 11 bases matching TRBD1. Per germline, CDR1 MNHEY and CDR2 SMNVEV (reference sequence). CDR3 length equals 13 residues. V shed 10 bases, J shed 7 bases, and the junction held 9 bases outside the gene matches. This CDR3 is CATYLDRGHEQYF. In DNA, the CDR3 is TGTGCCACCTACCTGGACAGGGGGCATGAGCAGTACTTC.

J is TRBJ1-2 and V is TRBV4-1; D perhaps matches TRBD1 (5 bases). V was clipped by 4 bases and J by 3 bases, with 12 bases between them. Per germline, CDR1 MGHRA and CDR2 YSYEKL. The CDR3 consists of 14 residues. The CDR3 sequence: CASSPEGADYGYTF. CDR3 sequence (DNA): TGCGCCAGCAGCCCAGAAGGGGCTGACTATGGCTACACCTTC.

This clone was observed a few times. This chain connects TRBV6-5 to TRBJ1-5; a possible D gene is TRBD1 (5 bases). The V and J ends lost 5 bases and 9 bases respectively, with 14 bases between them. Germline assignment: CDR1 MNHEY and CDR2 SVGAGI. This CDR3 spans 13 amino acids. The CDR3 here is CASSTDTLAPQHF. The CDR3 nucleotides read TGTGCCAGCAGTACGGACACGTTGGCGCCCCAGCATTTT.

V usage is TRBV13 and J usage is TRBJ2-1; perhaps TRBD2 as D (5 bases). Germline CDR1 is PRHDT and CDR2 is FYEKMQ (reference sequence). V dropped 4 bases and J dropped 0 bases, with 19 bases sitting between them. The CDR3 is 18 amino acids. CDR3 bases: TGTGCCAGCAGCTCTGACAACCGGAGGTTTAGCTCCTACAATGAGCAGTTCTTC. Its translation: CASSSDNRRFSSYNEQFF.

Concerning this clone: Distinct nucleotide sequences in the sample also encode this CDR3. The gene calls are TRBV30 and TRBJ1-5; D uncertain. CDR3 length: 14 amino acids. Trimming took off 0 bases at V and 0 bases at J, with 6 bases between the two ends. The germline CDR1 and CDR2 sequences are GTSNPN and SVGIG (reference sequence). In DNA form, the CDR3 reads TGTGCCTGGAGTGTGTCGGGTAGCAATCAGCCCCAGCATTTT. This codes for CAWSVSGSNQPQHF. The whole variable domain, filled in from reference TRBV30 and TRBJ1-5, reads SQTIHQWPATLVQPVGSPLSLECTVEGTSNPNLYWYRQAAGRGLQLLFYSVGIGQISSEVPQNLSASRPQDRQFILSSKKLLLSDSGFYLCAWSVSGSNQPQHFGDGTRLSIL.

The chain links TRBV3-1 (or the pseudogene TRBV3-2) to TRBJ2-1, with 12 nucleotides matching TRBD2. Trimming removed 0 bases from V and 6 bases from J; junction bases left unmatched: 3. Germline assignment: CDR1 LGHDT and CDR2 YNNKEL (reference sequence). The CDR3 length is 16 residues. Here the CDR3 reads CASSQELAGGVNEQFF. For the CDR3, the DNA is TGTGCCAGCAGCCAAGAACTAGCGGGAGGAGTCAATGAGCAGTTCTTC.

The chain carries TRBV27 and TRBJ2-4; 11 nucleotides align to TRBD1. The CDR3 extends over 15 amino acids. Germline CDR1 reads MNHEY; CDR2 reads SMNVEV (reference sequence). V lost 5 bases and J lost 5; bases outside the gene matches: 5. CDR3 in DNA: TGTGCCAGCAGTCCCGGGACAGGGGGGGAAAACATTCAGTACTTC. It specifies CASSPGTGGENIQYF.

The chain joins TRBV5-4 to TRBJ1-1, with 10 positions matching TRBD1. The germline V gene encodes CDR1 SGHNT and CDR2 YYREEE (reference sequence). The CDR3 covers 15 residues. V gave up 4 bases and J gave up 4 bases; unmatched junction bases: 7. The CDR3 here is CASSAAGTGATEAFF. CDR3 nucleotide sequence: TGTGCCAGCAGCGCGGCCGGGACAGGGGCCACTGAAGCTTTCTTT.

The rearrangement uses TRBV11-2 and TRBJ1-2; a possible D gene is TRBD1 (6 bases). Trimming pared 3 bases from V and 4 bases from J, leaving 9 bases between. The V gene's germline CDR1 is SGHAT and CDR2 FQNNGV. The CDR3 is made up of 13 amino acids. CDR3 loop: CASSFSGAYGYTF. CDR3 nucleotides: TGTGCCAGCAGCTTTTCAGGGGCCTATGGCTACACCTTC.